The 30 T cell receptor beta chains in this list originate from one sample, sequenced in a study of neurological immune-mediated disorders. TCRdb independently ran MiXCR on the 5' RACE reads; one entry per CDR3 protein. The data hold about 59,000 distinct CDR3 sequences, with roughly 3.2% observed a single time. Sequenced: PBMCs. The receptors were gathered from a woman under 40 with multiple sclerosis.

This clonotype occurred many times. The chain couples TRBV11-3 to TRBJ2-3, with 7 bases fitting TRBD1. V shed 3 bases and J 0 bases; nucleotides not matched to a gene: 0. Germline-derived CDR1 and CDR2 are SGHNT and YENEEA. The CDR3 loop spans 14 amino acids. DNA of the CDR3: TGTGCCAGCAGCTTGACAGGGAGCACAGATACGCAGTATTTT. Translating it yields CASSLTGSTDTQYF.

The sample holds many counts of this clonotype. The J gene is TRBJ2-2, the V gene TRBV5-1, with 7 bases lining up with TRBD2. The junction had 3 bases not matched to a gene; V was cut back by 2 bases and J by 2 bases. The CDR3 is 15 residues long. CDR1 is SGHRS and CDR2 is YFSETQ in the germline V gene. The CDR3 here is CASSLSSGNTGELFF. As DNA, the CDR3 is TGCGCCAGCAGCTTATCTAGCGGTAACACCGGGGAGCTGTTTTTT. The full variable domain, completed using reference TRBV5-1 and TRBJ2-2, is KAGVTQTPRYLIKTRGQQVTLSCSPISGHRSVSWYQQTPGQGLQFLFEYFSETQRNKGNFPGRFSGRQFSNSRSEMNVSTLELGDSALYLCASSLSSGNTGELFFGEGSRLTVL.

This clonotype showed up just a few times. This sequence joins TRBV7-2 and TRBJ1-1, with D uncertain. The CDR3 covers 13 residues. V was clipped by 7 bases and J by 5 bases, with 14 bases between them. From germline, CDR1 is SGHTA and CDR2 FQGNSA. CDR3 region: CASKFAGGTEAFF. The CDR3 region has the DNA TGTGCCAGCAAGTTCGCAGGCGGAACTGAAGCTTTCTTT.

This clonotype has at least ten counts. The chain employs TRBV7-9 and TRBJ2-1; 10 positions match TRBD2. The J segment lost 2 bases and the V segment lost 4 bases, leaving 8 bases of the junction unmatched. The CDR3 extends over 17 amino acids. CDR1 and CDR2 (germline): SEHNR, FQNEAQ (reference sequence). The CDR3 loop is CASSSNSGGLTYNEQFF. The CDR3 nucleotides read TGTGCCAGCAGCTCGAATAGCGGGGGGCTGACCTACAATGAGCAGTTCTTC.

This clonotype was seen many times. The chain combines TRBV7-9 with TRBJ2-5; D remains ambiguous. CDR1 and CDR2 from the germline V gene are SEHNR and FQNEAQ (reference sequence). The V gene lost 5 bases and the J gene lost 4 bases, with 8 bases spanning the gap. This CDR3 comprises 12 residues. The CDR3 nucleotides read TGTGCCAGCAGCAATAACGGAGAGACCCAGTACTTC. Protein product: CASSNNGETQYF.

This clonotype occurred a few times. The gene calls are TRBV3-1 and TRBJ1-4; D remains ambiguous. The CDR3 sequence is 16 residues long. The V gene's germline CDR1 is LGHDT and CDR2 YNNKEL (reference sequence). Trimming shortened V by 4 bases and J by 5 bases, and 17 bases separated the two germline ends. The CDR3 reads CASSRTPGNDNEKLFF. Here the CDR3 DNA reads TGTGCCAGCAGCCGTACACCGGGAAACGACAATGAAAAACTGTTTTTT. The full variable domain, with the rest looked up from reference TRBV3-1 and TRBJ1-4, is DTAVSQTPKYLVTQMGNDKSIKCEQNLGHDTMYWYKQDSKKFLKIMFSYNNKELIINETVPNRFSPKSPDKAHLNLHINSLELGDSAVYFCASSRTPGNDNEKLFFGSGTQLSVL.

The chain uses TRBV18 and TRBJ2-2; 9 positions agree with TRBD1. CDR3 length: 16 amino acids. The germline gives CDR1 KGHSH, CDR2 LQKENI. V lost 4 bases and J lost 4; bases outside the gene matches: 7. In DNA, the CDR3 is TGTGCCAGCTCACTTCCCGGGACAGGGACCACCGGGGAGCTGTTTTTT. This gives the protein CASSLPGTGTTGELFF.

This clonotype was seen ten or more times. V usage is TRBV5-1 and J usage is TRBJ2-1, with D possibly TRBD2 on 5 matching bases. Between the trimmed V and J ends, which lost 0 bases and 10 bases, there was a span of 11 bases. This CDR3 has 13 residues. Germline loops: CDR1 SGHRS, CDR2 YFSETQ. The chain's CDR3 is CASSLVEGREQFF. The CDR3 DNA reads as TGCGCCAGCAGCTTGGTAGAGGGCCGGGAGCAGTTCTTC.

This clonotype appeared many times. The rearrangement joins TRBV5-1 to TRBJ1-6; 7 bases match TRBD1. The CDR3 loop spans 16 amino acids. The junction had 10 bases not matched to a gene; V was cut back by 1 base and J by 9 bases. Germline values: CDR1 SGHRS, CDR2 YFSETQ. CDR3 protein: CASSLQGQSGASPLHF. For the CDR3, the DNA is TGCGCCAGCAGCTTGCAGGGACAGAGCGGGGCTTCACCCCTCCACTTT.

The table lists this clonotype with many counts. The V call is TRBV14, the J call TRBJ2-5; 7 bases are a match to TRBD1. V shed 3 bases, J shed 5 bases, and the junction held 6 bases outside the gene matches. CDR1 is SGHDN and CDR2 is FVKESK in the germline V gene. The CDR3 is 14 amino acids. The CDR3 loop reads CASSQMTGWETQYF. The CDR3 nucleotides read TGTGCCAGCAGCCAGATGACAGGGTGGGAGACCCAGTACTTC. Looking up the rest from reference TRBV14 and TRBJ2-5 gives the full variable domain: EAGVTQFPSHSVIEKGQTVTLRCDPISGHDNLYWYRRVMGKEIKFLLHFVKESKQDESGMPNNRFLAERTGGTYSTLKVQPAELEDSGVYFCASSQMTGWETQYFGPGTRLLVL.

This clonotype was picked up a small number of times. The rearrangement joins TRBV3-1 to TRBJ2-3; a possible D gene is TRBD1 (6 bases). V was trimmed by 2 bases and J by 3 bases, leaving 12 bases between them. The CDR3 covers 15 residues. Per germline, CDR1 LGHDT and CDR2 YNNKEL (reference sequence). This chain's CDR3 is CASSQIGTITDTQYF. In nucleotides, the CDR3 is TGTGCCAGCAGCCAAATAGGGACAATTACAGATACGCAGTATTTT.

This clonotype has only a few counts. J is TRBJ2-7 and V is TRBV29-1, with a weak D call TRBD1 (6 bases). The germline V gene encodes CDR1 SQVTM and CDR2 ANQGSEA. The CDR3 totals 11 residues. Trimming took off 2 bases at V and 6 bases at J, with 8 bases between the two ends. The CDR3 DNA is TGCAGCGTTGAAAACAGGGCCGAGCAGTACTTC. The encoded protein is CSVENRAEQYF.

This clonotype occurred many times. The V gene is TRBV4-1, the J gene TRBJ2-7; 8 nucleotides agree with TRBD2. The J segment lost 9 bases and the V segment lost 0 bases, leaving 16 bases of the junction unmatched. CDR3 size: 17 residues. CDR1 is MGHRA and CDR2 is YSYEKL in the germline V gene. CDR3 coding DNA: TGCGCCAGCAGCCAAGATCAACGGAGCGGGGGTGGGTTCGGGCAGTACTTC. Translated, it gives CASSQDQRSGGGFGQYF.

This clonotype was counted many times. CDR3 DNA: TGTGCCAGCAGCTTTGTAGGGAGGGGCACCGGGGAGCTGTTTTTT. This translates into CASSFVGRGTGELFF. The chain combines TRBV7-2 with TRBJ2-2, with 7 bases lining up with TRBD2. This CDR3 contains 15 residues. Trimming cost V 3 bases and J 4 bases; bases outside gene matches: 5. The V gene's germline CDR1 is SGHTA and CDR2 FQGNSA.

In regard to this clonotype: This may come from a read error, since a much larger clone is one base off. This rearrangement joins TRBV6-5 to TRBJ2-3; 7 nucleotides agree with TRBD2. The CDR3 totals 14 residues. CDR1 is MNHEY and CDR2 is SVGAGI in the germline V gene. V gave up 7 bases and J gave up 6 bases; unmatched junction bases: 10. The CDR3 reads CASTPGREMDTQYF. The CDR3 DNA is TGTGCCAGCACCCCCGGGCGGGAGATGGATACGCAGTATTTT.

This clonotype was seen many times. The chain couples TRBV11-2 to TRBJ2-3; no definite D call. V lost 0 bases to trimming and J lost 4 bases, with 8 bases between them. Germline CDR1 and CDR2: SGHAT and FQNNGV. The CDR3 extends over 14 amino acids. The CDR3 DNA sequence: TGTGCCAGCAGCTTAGAGTCGCCATCAGATACGCAGTATTTT. Amino acid sequence: CASSLESPSDTQYF. Full variable domain (outside the CDR3, taken from reference TRBV11-2 and TRBJ2-3): EAGVAQSPRYKIIEKRQSVAFWCNPISGHATLYWYQQILGQGPKLLIQFQNNGVVDDSQLPKDRFSAERLKGVDSTLKIQPAKLEDSAVYLCASSLESPSDTQYFGPGTRLTVL.

This clonotype appeared many times. The chain links TRBV5-6 to TRBJ2-7; the D gene could be TRBD1 or TRBD2 (5 bases each). V was cut by 0 bases and J by 4 bases, with 14 bases left in between. The germline V gene has CDR1 SGHDT and CDR2 YYEEEE. The CDR3 runs 15 residues. The CDR3 here is CASSLDRDGAYEQYF. Written as DNA, the CDR3 is TGTGCCAGCAGCTTGGACCGGGACGGGGCTTACGAGCAGTACTTC.

This clonotype was counted at least ten times. The CDR3 nucleotides read TGTGCCAGCACTAAACAACCGGACACTCCCTATGGCTACACCTTC. Amino acids: CASTKQPDTPYGYTF. The J gene is TRBJ1-2, the V gene TRBV6-5; a weak D match, TRBD1 (5 bases). V lost 7 bases and J 4 bases, leaving 19 bases between the germline ends. The CDR3 totals 15 residues. Germline values: CDR1 MNHEY, CDR2 SVGAGI.

In this sample, this clonotype turned up many times. This chain links TRBV5-1 with TRBJ1-4, with 7 nucleotides matching TRBD1. Germline loops: CDR1 SGHRS, CDR2 YFSETQ. Trimming at V came to 2 bases and at J to 3 bases, leaving 4 bases not matched to a gene. The CDR3 spans 15 residues. CDR3 in DNA: TGCGCCAGCAGCTTAACAGGGACAGCTAATGAAAAACTGTTTTTT. Its protein product is CASSLTGTANEKLFF.

This clonotype was seen many times. The V and J genes are TRBV12-3 or TRBV12-4 and TRBJ1-2; D is undetermined. With 6 bases removed from V and 5 bases from J, the gap between germline ends came to 7 bases. The CDR3 has 11 residues. CDR3 protein: CASSGRYGYTF. CDR3 in DNA: TGTGCCAGCAGCGGACGGTATGGCTACACCTTC.

This clonotype was counted many times. The chain couples TRBV6-2 or TRBV6-3 to TRBJ1-5; D uncertain. Germline CDR1 MNHEY, CDR2 SVGEGT. The CDR3 consists of 15 residues. V shed 2 bases and J shed 2 bases, with 10 bases lying between them. CDR3 loop: CASSYGGLGNQPQHF. The CDR3 DNA reads as TGTGCCAGCAGTTACGGAGGGTTGGGCAATCAGCCCCAGCATTTT.

A few counts support this clonotype. J is TRBJ1-1 and V is TRBV6-2 or TRBV6-3; tentatively, D is TRBD1 (5 bases). Germline CDR1 is MNHEY and CDR2 is SVGEGT. This CDR3 is 16 amino acids long. V lost 2 bases to trimming and J lost 2 bases, with 15 bases between them. The CDR3 spells CASSYVVWGYNTEAFF. The CDR3 DNA follows: TGTGCCAGCAGTTACGTGGTATGGGGGTACAACACTGAAGCTTTCTTT.

This clonotype was picked up many times. This chain links TRBV4-2 with TRBJ1-1; TRBD1 might be the D (5 bases). CDR3 length: 15 amino acids. Germline CDR1 LGHNA, CDR2 YNFKEQ. V gave up 0 bases and J gave up 0 bases, with 8 bases separating them. The DNA of the CDR3 is TGTGCCAGCAGCCAAGAAGTAGGGGTGAACACTGAAGCTTTCTTT. Translating it yields CASSQEVGVNTEAFF.

This clonotype was seen many times. This chain joins TRBV12-3 or TRBV12-4 and TRBJ1-5; maybe TRBD1 (5 bases). This CDR3 comprises 13 residues. The germline V and J ends were trimmed by 2 bases and 6 bases, with 8 bases remaining between them. The CDR3 protein is CASSLRGTQPQHF. The CDR3 DNA sequence: TGTGCCAGCAGTTTACGGGGCACTCAGCCCCAGCATTTT.

On this clonotype itself: A much larger clone sits a single nucleotide away, making a read error possible. The chain carries TRBV7-9 and TRBJ2-3; TRBD1 is a possible D gene (5 bases). The V gene's germline CDR1 is SEHNR and CDR2 FQNEAQ (reference sequence). V was trimmed by 6 bases and J by 14 bases, leaving 15 bases between them. The length of the CDR3 is 11 residues. CDR3 DNA: TGTGCCAGCAGATTCCCAGGGCCGAGGTATTTT. It specifies CASRFPGPRYF.

Many counts were recorded for this clonotype. The chain uses TRBV6-5 and TRBJ2-7; 7 bases map to TRBD1. Germline CDR1 is MNHEY and CDR2 is SVGAGI. This CDR3 has 12 residues. V lost 10 bases to trimming and J lost 0 bases; unmatched junction nucleotides: 3. The CDR3 DNA reads TGTGCCATAGGACAGGCCTCCTACGAGCAGTACTTC. This encodes CAIGQASYEQYF.

This clonotype was recorded a few times. This may come from a read error, since a much larger clone is one base off. Since no conserved phenylalanine or tryptophan closes the CDR3, a read error is the likely cause. The V gene is TRBV20-1, the J gene TRBJ2-3, with 10 bases that match TRBD2. In germline, CDR1 is DFQATT, CDR2 SNEGSKA (reference sequence). The CDR3 is made up of 13 amino acids. Trimming cost V 0 bases and J 7 bases; bases outside gene matches: 1. The CDR3 region is CSARDTSGNTQYY. In DNA form, the CDR3 reads TGCAGTGCTAGAGATACTAGCGGGAATACGCAGTATTAT.

The sample holds many counts of this clonotype. The chain recombines TRBV5-6 with TRBJ2-5; weak D call: TRBD1 (6 bases). Looked up from germline, CDR1 is SGHDT and CDR2 is YYEEEE. This CDR3 is 16 amino acids long. Trimming took 3 bases from V and 5 from J, leaving 20 bases between them. The CDR3 nucleotides are TGTGCCAGCAGCTCGAAAGAAACAGGGTGGTGGGAGACCCAGTACTTC. Its translation is CASSSKETGWWETQYF.

In its sample, this clonotype was seen many times. The chain links TRBV20-1 to TRBJ1-1; D might be TRBD1 (6 bases). CDR3 size: 14 residues. The V and J ends lost 2 bases and 3 bases respectively, with 13 bases between them. The germline gives CDR1 DFQATT, CDR2 SNEGSKA (reference sequence). CDR3 sequence: CSARIPGHDTEAFF. The CDR3 region has the DNA TGCAGTGCTAGAATTCCGGGACACGACACTGAAGCTTTCTTT.

This clonotype was recorded at least ten times. The chain combines TRBV15 with TRBJ2-1; perhaps TRBD2 as D (6 bases). This CDR3 region has 14 residues. Trimming cost V 5 bases and J 6 bases, with 14 bases left between them. The germline gives CDR1 LNHNV, CDR2 YYDKDF (reference sequence). This CDR3 reads CATSVSHGGNEQFF. CDR3 nucleotide sequence: TGTGCCACCAGCGTAAGCCACGGGGGCAATGAGCAGTTCTTC.